These T cell receptor beta chains were read from a single sample in a study of graft-versus-host responses after intestinal transplantation. Generated by immunoSEQ multiplex PCR, the TCRdb table keeps only in-frame clones and is missing some. The sample consists of over 80,000 clones, around 92% of them appearing once. No antigens are known for them. This material consisted of unstimulated CD4+ T cells sorted from spleen or lymph node cells, taken before transplant. The receptor set was obtained from a human donor who was the organ donor for an intestinal transplant. The conserved cysteine and the conserved F or W are not part of the CDR3 here. The D gene is left open where the match is weak.

v_gene	d_gene	j_gene	CDR3aa
TRBV6-5	NA	TRBJ2-2	ASSYSGGTGELF
TRBV7-9	NA	TRBJ2-1	ASSLELSRGEQF
TRBV4-2	NA	TRBJ2-7	ASSQFQEQY
TRBV2	TRBD1	TRBJ2-2	ASRGMLGQGNTGELF
TRBV10-3	NA	TRBJ1-5	AISDGGLQPQH
TRBV5-6	TRBD1	TRBJ2-2	ASSKEVGGNTGELF
TRBV10-1	TRBD1	NA	ASSEPSGQGAIEQY
TRBV4-1	NA	TRBJ2-5	ASSHGGGETQY
TRBV19	TRBD1	TRBJ1-1	ASSIGRRTGGPNTEAF
TRBV6-5	NA	TRBJ1-1	ASSYAGGRTEAF
TRBV4-3	NA	TRBJ2-3	ASSQETTASTDTQY
TRBV6-6	TRBD1	TRBJ2-7	ASSDPGQRYEQY
TRBV18	TRBD1	TRBJ1-1	ASSRQGGNTEAF
TRBV2	NA	TRBJ2-1	ANAPDRPRTNEQF
TRBV2	NA	TRBJ1-1	ASRDTEAF
TRBV29-1	NA	TRBJ1-2	SVEYRNYGYT
TRBV19	TRBD2	TRBJ2-7	ASRGGPPAHEQY
TRBV4-2	TRBD2	TRBJ2-3	ASSQEVGGGASDTQY
TRBV7-9	TRBD1	TRBJ2-5	ASGQTGVGETQY
TRBV5-1	TRBD1	TRBJ2-2	ASSLSGTGVTGELF
TRBV7-9	NA	TRBJ1-2	ASIPQGVTPGRYGYT
TRBV25-1	TRBD1	TRBJ2-7	ASSVRQGPYEQY
TRBV5-1	TRBD2	TRBJ2-3	ASSLRTSGGADTQY
TRBV6-5	NA	TRBJ1-1	ASSYSEGTEAF
TRBV5-1	TRBD1	TRBJ2-1	ASSLGQGTYNEQF
TRBV10-2	TRBD2	TRBJ2-2	ASSGGGLAGDANTGELF
TRBV5-1	TRBD1	TRBJ2-7	ASSSTTGWTGFNEQY
TRBV4-2	TRBD2	TRBJ2-1	ASSHETKRGGLRYNEQF
TRBV7-6	TRBD1	TRBJ2-2	ASSLDRGDDAGELF